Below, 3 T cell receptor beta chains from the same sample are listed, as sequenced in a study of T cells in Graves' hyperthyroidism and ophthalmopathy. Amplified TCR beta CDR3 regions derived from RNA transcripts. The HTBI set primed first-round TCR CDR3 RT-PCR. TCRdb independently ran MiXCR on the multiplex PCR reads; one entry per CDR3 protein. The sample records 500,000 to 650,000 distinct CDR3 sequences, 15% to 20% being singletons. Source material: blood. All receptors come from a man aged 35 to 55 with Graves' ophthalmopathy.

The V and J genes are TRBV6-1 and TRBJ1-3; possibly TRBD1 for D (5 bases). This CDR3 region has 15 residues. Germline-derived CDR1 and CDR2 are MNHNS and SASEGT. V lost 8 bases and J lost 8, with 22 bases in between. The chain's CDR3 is CASRGTALGLHTIYF. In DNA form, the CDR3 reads TGTGCCAGCCGTGGGACGGCGCTGGGCCTACACACCATATATTTT.

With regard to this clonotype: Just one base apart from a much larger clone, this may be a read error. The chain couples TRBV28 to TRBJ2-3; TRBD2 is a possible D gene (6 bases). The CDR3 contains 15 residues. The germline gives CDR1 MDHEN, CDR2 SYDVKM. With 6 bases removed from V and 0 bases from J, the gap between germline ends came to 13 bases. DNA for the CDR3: TGTGCCAGCAGATTGGAGGGACTTAGCACAGATACGCAGTATTTT. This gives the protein CASRLEGLSTDTQYF.

DNA of the CDR3: TGTGCCAGCAGTGAACCCGTTAATCGTCAGCCCCAGCATTTT. Encoded protein: CASSEPVNRQPQHF. The gene calls are TRBV2 and TRBJ1-5; D unresolved. Looked up from germline, CDR1 is SNHLY and CDR2 is FYNNEI. V was clipped by 2 bases and J by 6 bases, with 11 bases between them. The CDR3 extends over 14 amino acids.